This T cell receptor beta chain was obtained from a study of vaccination and CD4 T cells after COVID-19. On the study more broadly: In culture, cells were exposed to overlapping spike peptides from SARS-CoV-2, HCoV-NL63, HCoV-OC43 and HCoV-229E.

Oncomine TCR Beta short-read sequencing was applied to DNA from cultured CD4+ T cells. TCRdb re-called the PCR reads through MiXCR, storing one row per CDR3 protein. The sample carries 20,000 or so distinct CDR3 sequences, 44% recorded once. This clonotype was counted a few times. The antigen remains unidentified. Study-wide findings and caveats: Post-vaccination, and not before, a median 86.3% of reactive clones appeared in convalescent patients. Relatively small numbers of convalescent patients were studied, with no early post-infection timepoints included.

Noted treatment: approximately nine-day PBMC culture with coronavirus spike peptide pools or control peptides (ViraFEST assay). Germline V lookup: CDR1 MNHNS, CDR2 SASEGT. The V gene lost 3 bases and the J gene lost 2 bases, with 14 bases spanning the gap. The CDR3 runs 16 residues. The chain has TRBV6-1 and TRBJ1-5, with D perhaps TRBD1 (5 bases). The sample in question was CD4+ T cells from blood, cultured in vitro, obtained before SARS-CoV-2 vaccination. The origin of this receptor is a human donor who had recovered from COVID-19. CDR3 nucleotides: TGTGCCAGCAGTGAGCCGGAGCGGGGCGGCAATCAGCCCCAGCATTTT. Protein sequence: CASSEPERGGNQPQHF.